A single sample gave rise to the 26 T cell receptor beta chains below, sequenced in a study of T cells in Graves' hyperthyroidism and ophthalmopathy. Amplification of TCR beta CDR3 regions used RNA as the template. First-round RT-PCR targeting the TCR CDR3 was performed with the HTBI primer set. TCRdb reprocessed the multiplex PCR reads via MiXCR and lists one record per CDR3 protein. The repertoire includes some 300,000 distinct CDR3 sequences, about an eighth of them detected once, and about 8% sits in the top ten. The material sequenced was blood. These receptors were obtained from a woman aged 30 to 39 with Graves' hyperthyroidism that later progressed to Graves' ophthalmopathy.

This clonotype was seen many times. The CDR3: CASSELQGAGELFF. CDR3 nucleotides: TGTGCCAGCAGTGAATTACAGGGGGCCGGGGAGCTGTTTTTT. The V gene is TRBV27, the J gene TRBJ2-2, with TRBD1 identical over 8 bases. Unmatched junction bases numbered 5, after V lost 5 bases and J lost 6 bases. CDR1 is MNHEY and CDR2 is SMNVEV in the germline V gene (reference sequence). This CDR3 contains 14 residues.

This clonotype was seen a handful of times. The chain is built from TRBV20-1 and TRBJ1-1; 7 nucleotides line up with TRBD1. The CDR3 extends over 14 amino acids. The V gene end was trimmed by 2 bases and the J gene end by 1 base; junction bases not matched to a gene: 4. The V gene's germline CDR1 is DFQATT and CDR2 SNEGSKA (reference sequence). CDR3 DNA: TGCAGTGCTAGATACAGGGGTGAGAACACTGAAGCTTTCTTT. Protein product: CSARYRGENTEAFF.

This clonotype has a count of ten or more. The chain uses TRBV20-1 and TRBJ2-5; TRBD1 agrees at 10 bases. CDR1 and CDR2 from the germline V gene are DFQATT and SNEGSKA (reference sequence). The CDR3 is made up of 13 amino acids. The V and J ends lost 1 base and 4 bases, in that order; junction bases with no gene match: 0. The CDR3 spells CSARGQGAETQYF. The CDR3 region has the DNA TGCAGTGCTAGAGGACAGGGGGCAGAGACCCAGTACTTC.

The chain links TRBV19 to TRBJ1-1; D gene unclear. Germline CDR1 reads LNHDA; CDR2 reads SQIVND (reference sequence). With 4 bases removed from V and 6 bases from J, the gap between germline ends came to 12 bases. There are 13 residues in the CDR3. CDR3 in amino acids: CASSTRPGSEAFF. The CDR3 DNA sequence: TGTGCCAGTAGTACGAGGCCGGGATCTGAAGCTTTCTTT.

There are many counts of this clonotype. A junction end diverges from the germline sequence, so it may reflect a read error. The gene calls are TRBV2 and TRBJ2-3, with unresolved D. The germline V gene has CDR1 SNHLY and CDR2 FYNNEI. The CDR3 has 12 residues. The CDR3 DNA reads TGTGCCAGCATTGAACGAGGAGATACGCAGTATTTT. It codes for CASIERGDTQYF.

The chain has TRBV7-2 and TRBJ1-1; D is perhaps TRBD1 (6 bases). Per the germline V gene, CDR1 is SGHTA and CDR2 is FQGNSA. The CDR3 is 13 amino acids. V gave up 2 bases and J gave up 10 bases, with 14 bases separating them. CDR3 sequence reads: CASSLNGGAGAFF. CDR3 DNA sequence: TGTGCCAGCAGCTTAAACGGGGGCGCAGGAGCTTTCTTT.

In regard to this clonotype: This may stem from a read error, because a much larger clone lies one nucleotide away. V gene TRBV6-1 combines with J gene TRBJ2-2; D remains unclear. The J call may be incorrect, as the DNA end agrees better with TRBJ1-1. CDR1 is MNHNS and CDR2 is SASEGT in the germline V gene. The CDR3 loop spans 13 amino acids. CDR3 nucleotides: TGTGCCAGCAGTGGGCCTTTGAGCACTGGAGCTTTCTTT. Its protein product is CASSGPLSTGAFF.

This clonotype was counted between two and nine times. The CDR3 DNA sequence: TGTGCCAGCAGCCAGGGGGCAAGAAATTCACCCCTCCACTTT. This gives the protein CASSQGARNSPLHF. The chain links TRBV3-1 to TRBJ1-6, with D maybe TRBD1 (6 bases). Germline CDR1 reads LGHDT; CDR2 reads YNNKEL (reference sequence). V dropped 3 bases and J dropped 7 bases, with 10 bases sitting between them. This CDR3 comprises 14 residues.

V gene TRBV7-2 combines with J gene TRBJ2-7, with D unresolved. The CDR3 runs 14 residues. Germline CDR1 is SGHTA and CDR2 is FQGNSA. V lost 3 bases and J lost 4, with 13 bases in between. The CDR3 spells CASSFVGSSYEQYF. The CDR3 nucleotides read TGTGCCAGCAGCTTTGTAGGTTCCTCGTACGAGCAGTACTTC.

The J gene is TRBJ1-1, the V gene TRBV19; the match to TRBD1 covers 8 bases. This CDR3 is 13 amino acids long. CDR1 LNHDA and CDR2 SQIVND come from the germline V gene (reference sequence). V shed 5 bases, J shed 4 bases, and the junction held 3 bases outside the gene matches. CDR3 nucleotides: TGTGCCAGTAGTGCAGGGGGCTCCACTGAAGCTTTCTTT. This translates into CASSAGGSTEAFF.

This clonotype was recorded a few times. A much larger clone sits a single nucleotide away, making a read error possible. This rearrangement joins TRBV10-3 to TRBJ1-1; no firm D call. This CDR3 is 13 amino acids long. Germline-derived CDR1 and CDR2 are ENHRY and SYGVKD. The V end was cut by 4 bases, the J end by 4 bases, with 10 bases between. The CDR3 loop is CAISVAKSTEAFF. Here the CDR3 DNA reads TGTGCCATCAGTGTGGCGAAGAGCACTGAAGCTTTCTTT.

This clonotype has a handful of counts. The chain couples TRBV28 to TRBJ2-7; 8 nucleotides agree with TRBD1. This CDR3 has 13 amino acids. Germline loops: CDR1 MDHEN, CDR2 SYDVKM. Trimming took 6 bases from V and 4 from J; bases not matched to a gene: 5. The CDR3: CASRAGGSYEQYF. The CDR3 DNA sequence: TGTGCCAGCAGGGCAGGGGGCTCTTACGAGCAGTACTTC.

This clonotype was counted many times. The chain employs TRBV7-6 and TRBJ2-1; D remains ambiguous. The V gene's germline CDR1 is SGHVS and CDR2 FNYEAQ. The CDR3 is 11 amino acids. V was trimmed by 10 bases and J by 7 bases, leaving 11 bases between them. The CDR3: CAIRIGNEQFF. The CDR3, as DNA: TGTGCCATCAGAATAGGGAATGAGCAGTTCTTC.

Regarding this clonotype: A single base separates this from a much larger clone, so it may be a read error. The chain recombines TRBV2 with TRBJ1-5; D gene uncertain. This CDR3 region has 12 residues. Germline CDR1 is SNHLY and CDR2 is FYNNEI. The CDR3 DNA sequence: TGTGCCAGCAGTTCAGAAAATCGGCCCCAGCATTTT. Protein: CASSSENRPQHF.

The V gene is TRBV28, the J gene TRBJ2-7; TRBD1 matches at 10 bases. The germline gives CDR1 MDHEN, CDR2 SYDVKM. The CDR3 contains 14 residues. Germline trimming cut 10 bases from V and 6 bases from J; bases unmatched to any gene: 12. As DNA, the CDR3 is TGTGCCACCAAGGAAGGGACAGGGGACCTCGAGCAGTACTTC. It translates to CATKEGTGDLEQYF.

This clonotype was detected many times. The CDR3, as DNA: TGCAGCGTGGGGACTAACAGGTACGAGCAGTACTTC. It is translated as CSVGTNRYEQYF. The rearrangement links TRBV29-1 to TRBJ2-7, with TRBD2 identical over 7 bases. From germline, CDR1 is SQVTM and CDR2 ANQGSEA. This CDR3 spans 12 amino acids. V dropped 6 bases and J dropped 4; count of bases not matched to a gene: 6.

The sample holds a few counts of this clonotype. DNA of the CDR3: TGCAGTGCTCGGCCTAGCGGGAATCCCTACGAGCAGTACTTC. It is translated as CSARPSGNPYEQYF. V is TRBV20-1 and J is TRBJ2-7; 9 bases agree with TRBD2. CDR1 DFQATT and CDR2 SNEGSKA come from the germline V gene (reference sequence). V was pared by 5 bases and J by 2 bases, with 7 bases of the junction left unmatched. CDR3 length: 14 residues.

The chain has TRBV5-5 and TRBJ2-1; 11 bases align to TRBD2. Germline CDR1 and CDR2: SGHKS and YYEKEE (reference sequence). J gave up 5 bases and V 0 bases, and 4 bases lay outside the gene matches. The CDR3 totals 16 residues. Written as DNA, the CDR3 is TGTGCCAGCAGCTTGGATCGGGGACTAGCGGACAATGAGCAGTTCTTC. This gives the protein CASSLDRGLADNEQFF.

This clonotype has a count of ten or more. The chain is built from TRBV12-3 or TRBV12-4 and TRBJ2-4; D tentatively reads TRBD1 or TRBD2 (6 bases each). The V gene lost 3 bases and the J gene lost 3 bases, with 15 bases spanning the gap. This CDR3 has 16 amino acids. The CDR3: CASSFVRGPNKNIQYF. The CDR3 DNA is TGTGCCAGCAGTTTTGTCCGGGGGCCCAACAAAAACATTCAGTACTTC.

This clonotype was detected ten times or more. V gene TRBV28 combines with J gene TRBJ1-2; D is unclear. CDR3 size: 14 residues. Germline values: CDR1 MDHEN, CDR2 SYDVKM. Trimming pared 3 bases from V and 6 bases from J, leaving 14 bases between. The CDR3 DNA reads TGTGCCAGCAGTTTTGGAACAGCGAAGGATGGCTACACCTTC. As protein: CASSFGTAKDGYTF.

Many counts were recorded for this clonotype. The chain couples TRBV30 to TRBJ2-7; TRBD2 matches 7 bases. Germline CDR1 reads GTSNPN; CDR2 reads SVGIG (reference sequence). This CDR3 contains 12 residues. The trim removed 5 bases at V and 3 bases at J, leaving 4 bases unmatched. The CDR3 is CAWVSSGYEQYF. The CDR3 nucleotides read TGTGCCTGGGTGTCTAGCGGCTACGAGCAGTACTTC.

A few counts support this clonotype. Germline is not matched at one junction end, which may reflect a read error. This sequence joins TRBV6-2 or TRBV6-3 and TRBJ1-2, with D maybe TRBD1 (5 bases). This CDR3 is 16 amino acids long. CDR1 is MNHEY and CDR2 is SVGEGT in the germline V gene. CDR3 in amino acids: CASSSYGRDGPLRFSF. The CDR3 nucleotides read TGTGCCAGCAGCAGTTACGGGAGGGACGGACCTCTTCGTTTCTCCTTC.

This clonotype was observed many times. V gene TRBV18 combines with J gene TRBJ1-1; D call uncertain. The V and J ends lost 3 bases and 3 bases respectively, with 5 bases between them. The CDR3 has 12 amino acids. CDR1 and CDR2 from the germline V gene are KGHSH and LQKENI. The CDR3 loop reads CASSPRDTEAFF. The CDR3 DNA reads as TGTGCCAGCTCACCGAGGGACACTGAAGCTTTCTTT.

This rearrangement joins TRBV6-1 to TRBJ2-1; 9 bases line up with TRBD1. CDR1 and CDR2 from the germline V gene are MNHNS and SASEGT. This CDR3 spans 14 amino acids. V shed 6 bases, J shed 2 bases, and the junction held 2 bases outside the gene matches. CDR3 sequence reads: CASRGQGPYNEQFF. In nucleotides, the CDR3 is TGTGCCAGCAGGGGACAGGGCCCCTACAATGAGCAGTTCTTC.

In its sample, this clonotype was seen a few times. The DNA for the CDR3 is TGTGCCAGTAGTTATGGCTATAAGGACACTGAAGCTTTCTTT. This gives the protein CASSYGYKDTEAFF. The chain couples TRBV19 to TRBJ1-1, with D uncertain. V dropped 5 bases and J dropped 3 bases, with 13 bases sitting between them. CDR3 length: 14 amino acids. Germline V gene data show CDR1 as LNHDA and CDR2 as SQIVND (reference sequence). The full variable domain, with the rest looked up from reference TRBV19 and TRBJ1-1, is DGGITQSPKYLFRKEGQNVTLSCEQNLNHDAMYWYRQDPGQGLRLIYYSQIVNDFQKGDIAEGYSVSREKKESFPLTVTSAQKNPTAFYLCASSYGYKDTEAFFGQGTRLTVV.

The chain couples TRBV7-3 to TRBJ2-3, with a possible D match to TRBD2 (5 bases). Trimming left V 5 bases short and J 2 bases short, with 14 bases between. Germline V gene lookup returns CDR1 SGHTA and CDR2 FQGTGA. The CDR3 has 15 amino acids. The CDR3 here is CASSRSSGYTDTQYF. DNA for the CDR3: TGTGCCAGCAGCCGTTCAAGCGGATACACAGATACGCAGTATTTT.